What follows describes a single T cell receptor beta chain. Germline loops: CDR1 GTSNPN, CDR2 SVGIG (reference sequence). The CDR3 contains 13 residues. J gave up 5 bases and V 0 bases, and 3 bases lay outside the gene matches. This record belongs to a study of cytomegalovirus exposure and HLA in healthy donors. The PCR made use of 60 Vbeta and 13 Jbeta primers. Assay: immunoSEQ multiplex PCR; the TCRdb copy retains only in-frame clones and omits some. Seen in this sample are roughly 60,000 clones; the ten most common clones hold 3.6%. The sequenced sample consisted of PBMCs. This clonotype originated in a woman under 30 in good health and CMV-seronegative. This sequence joins TRBV30 and TRBJ2-7; 8 bases line up with TRBD1. DNA for the CDR3: TGTGCCTGGAGTGTGACAGGGGTCGACGAGCAGTACTTC. As protein: CAWSVTGVDEQYF.